This record covers a single TCR beta chain. This entry is derived from a study of blood T cell repertoires in COVID-19. Study at large: Samples representing acute and convalescent COVID-19 were sourced from the United States, Italy and Spain.

This CDR3 has 18 amino acids. Participant age was roughly 18 to 100 years, and participants resided in approximately 24 US areas. Sequencing used immunoSEQ multiplex PCR; TCRdb keeps in-frame clones, though not all of them. The sample contains some 300,000 clones, roughly 86% of which appear only once. Sequenced sample: PBMCs or T cells enriched from blood (not recorded which). This sequence joins TRBV21-1 and TRBJ1-5. TRBV21-1 is termed a pseudogene. The clonotype was recovered from a woman aged 45-60 years who had been exposed to COVID-19. The DNA of the CDR3 is TGTGCCAGCAGCAAAGGGGGGAGGCGCTATGTCGGCAATCAGCCCCAGCATTTT. It codes for CASSKGGRRYVGNQPQHF.